This entry features one T cell receptor beta chain sequence. The antigen is not known. This specimen belongs to a study of shared clonotypes between healthy human individuals. CD45RA+ naive and CD45RA-negative memory subsets were separated from CD4+ cells. Study-wide points: Few donors limited the genetic and exposure-history diversity represented.

Germline trimming cut 5 bases from V and 0 bases from J; bases unmatched to any gene: 5. Germline CDR1 and CDR2: SNHLY and FYNNEI. CDR3 length: 16 amino acids. The assay used deep level. TCRdb's copy holds only in-frame clones and misses some; the assay was immunoSEQ multiplex PCR. The sample lists about 1.4 million clones; roughly 96% were seen once. This sequence originates from a man under 40 in good health. The source material was naive CD4+ T cells sorted from blood. Subset meaning: CD45RA+ positively selected. The rearrangement links TRBV2 to TRBJ2-1; TRBD2 matches at 9 bases. This CDR3 reads CASSTAGGSSYNEQFF. The CDR3 region has the DNA TGTGCCAGCAGTACCGCGGGGGGGAGCTCCTACAATGAGCAGTTCTTC.